Following are 7 T cell receptor beta chains from one sample sequenced in a study of regulatory T cells in long-lasting Graves disease. Noted time point: newly diagnosed GD, antithyroid drugs for less than 3 months. The TCR library was made from RNA extracted from PBMCs. CDR3-region Arm-PCR and iRepertoire HTBI primers produced the TCR beta libraries. Via MiXCR, TCRdb re-called the multiplex PCR reads, giving one row per CDR3 protein. The repertoire holds about 320,000 distinct CDR3 sequences, with 15% to 20% as singletons. This specimen was peripheral blood mononuclear cells (PBMCs), taken at new diagnosis, from a patient treated with antithyroid drugs. Receptors were obtained from a female donor with Graves disease.

This clonotype was seen only a few times. A much larger clone sits a single nucleotide away, making a read error possible. The chain joins TRBV28 to TRBJ1-5; D is perhaps TRBD1 (6 bases). Per the germline V gene, CDR1 is MDHEN and CDR2 is SYDVKM. The CDR3 is made up of 11 amino acids. The DNA for the CDR3 is TGTGCCGGCAGTCCTAAGGGGGCCCAGCATTTT. This sequence encodes CAGSPKGAQHF.

This clonotype was counted at least ten times. The chain couples TRBV24-1 to TRBJ2-3; TRBD1 matches at 8 bases. Per germline, CDR1 KGHDR and CDR2 SFDVKD. There are 17 residues in the CDR3. The V segment lost 0 bases and the J segment 0 bases; nucleotides outside the gene matches: 4. The CDR3 DNA reads TGTGCCACCAGTGATTTGCAGGGGGCAAGTAGCACAGATACGCAGTATTTT. It codes for CATSDLQGASSTDTQYF.

At least ten counts were recorded for this clonotype. The V gene is TRBV25-1, the J gene TRBJ1-1; D possibly corresponds to TRBD1 (5 bases). Per the germline V gene, CDR1 is MGHDK and CDR2 is SYGVNS. V lost 2 bases to trimming and J lost 4 bases, with 11 bases between them. CDR3 length: 14 amino acids. For the CDR3, the DNA is TGTGCCAGCAGTGAACGACAGCTGGGCACTGAAGCTTTCTTT. It translates to CASSERQLGTEAFF.

At least ten counts were recorded for this clonotype. J is TRBJ2-7 and V is TRBV19; the D call may be TRBD1 or TRBD2 (5 bases each). V was cut by 9 bases and J by 0 bases, with 15 bases left in between. Germline V gene sequence: CDR1 LNHDA, CDR2 SQIVND (reference sequence). The CDR3 extends over 14 amino acids. CDR3 loop: CASSIRDHSYEQYF. The CDR3 DNA sequence: TGTGCCAGCAGCATCCGGGACCACTCCTACGAGCAGTACTTC.

This clonotype appeared many times. The CDR3 DNA follows: TGTGCCAGCAGTGAATTAGGGCAGGGAGCGGCTGAAGCTTTCTTT. Its translation: CASSELGQGAAEAFF. This chain connects TRBV6-1 to TRBJ1-1, with a tentative D call TRBD1 (5 bases). V lost 2 bases, J lost 6 bases, and 16 bases lay in between. Looked up from germline, CDR1 is MNHNS and CDR2 is SASEGT. This CDR3 contains 15 residues.

At least ten counts were recorded for this clonotype. A junction end diverges from the germline sequence, so it may reflect a read error. V gene TRBV20-1 combines with J gene TRBJ2-7; 10 bases are a match to TRBD2. Germline V lookup: CDR1 DFQATT, CDR2 SNEGSKA (reference sequence). CDR3 length equals 11 residues. CDR3 region: CSASVGLARSW. The CDR3 region has the DNA TGCAGTGCTAGCGTGGGACTAGCGCGATCTTGG.

This clonotype has at least ten counts. The chain has TRBV2 and TRBJ2-5; no clear D gene. CDR3 length: 15 amino acids. Trimming stripped 3 bases from V and 5 bases from J, with 16 bases between. The V gene's germline CDR1 is SNHLY and CDR2 FYNNEI. CDR3 amino acids: CASSEEQLLWETQYF. For the CDR3, the DNA is TGTGCCAGCAGTGAGGAACAGCTCCTTTGGGAGACCCAGTACTTC.